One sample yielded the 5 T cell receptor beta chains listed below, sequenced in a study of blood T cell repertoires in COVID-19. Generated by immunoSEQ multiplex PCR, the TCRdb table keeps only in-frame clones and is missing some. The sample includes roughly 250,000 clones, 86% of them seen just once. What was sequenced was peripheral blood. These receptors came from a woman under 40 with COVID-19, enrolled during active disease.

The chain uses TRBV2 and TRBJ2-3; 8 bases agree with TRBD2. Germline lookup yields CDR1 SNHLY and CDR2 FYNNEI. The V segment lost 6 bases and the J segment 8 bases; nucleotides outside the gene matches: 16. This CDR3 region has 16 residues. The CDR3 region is CASRPAGVNSFATQYF. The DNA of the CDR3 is TGTGCCAGCAGGCCAGCGGGGGTCAATAGTTTCGCTACGCAGTATTTT.

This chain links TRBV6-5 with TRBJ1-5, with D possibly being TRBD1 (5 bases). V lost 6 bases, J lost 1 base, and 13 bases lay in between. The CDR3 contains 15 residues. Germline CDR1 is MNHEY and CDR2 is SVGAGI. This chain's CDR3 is CASRLDSSSNQPQHF. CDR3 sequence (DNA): TGTGCCAGCAGGCTCGACAGTTCCAGCAATCAGCCCCAGCATTTT.

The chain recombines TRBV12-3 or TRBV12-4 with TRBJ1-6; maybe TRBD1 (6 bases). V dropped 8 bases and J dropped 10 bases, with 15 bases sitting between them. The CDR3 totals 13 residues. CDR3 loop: CASGWGPASPLHF. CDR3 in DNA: TGTGCCAGCGGATGGGGGCCCGCCTCACCCCTCCACTTT.

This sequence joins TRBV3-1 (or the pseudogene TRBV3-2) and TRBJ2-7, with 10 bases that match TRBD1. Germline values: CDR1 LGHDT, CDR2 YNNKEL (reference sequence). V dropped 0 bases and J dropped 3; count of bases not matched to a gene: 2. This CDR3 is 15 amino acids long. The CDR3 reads CASSQDGTGDYEQYF. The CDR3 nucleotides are TGTGCCAGCAGCCAAGACGGGACAGGGGACTACGAGCAGTACTTC.

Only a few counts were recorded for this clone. CDR3 coding DNA: TGTGCCTGGGACAGGGGCGCCGATCAGCCCCAGCATTTT. Translation gives CAWDRGADQPQHF. This chain uses TRBV30 with TRBJ1-5, with TRBD1 identical over 8 bases. The CDR3 totals 13 residues. CDR1 GTSNPN and CDR2 SVGIG come from the germline V gene (reference sequence). V gave up 5 bases and J gave up 5 bases; unmatched junction bases: 5.